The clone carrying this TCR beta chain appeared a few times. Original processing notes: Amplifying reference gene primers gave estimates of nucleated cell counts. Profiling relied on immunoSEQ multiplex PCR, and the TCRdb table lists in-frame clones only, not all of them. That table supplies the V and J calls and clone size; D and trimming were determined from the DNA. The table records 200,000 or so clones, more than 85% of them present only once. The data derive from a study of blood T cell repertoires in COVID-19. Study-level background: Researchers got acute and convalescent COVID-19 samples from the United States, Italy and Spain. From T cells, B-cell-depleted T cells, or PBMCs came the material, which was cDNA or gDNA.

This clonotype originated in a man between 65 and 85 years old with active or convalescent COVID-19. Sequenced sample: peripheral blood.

CDR3 residues: CASSERGVGLMANVLTF. The CDR3 region has the DNA TGTGCCAGTAGTGAACGCGGAGTCGGCTTAATGGCCAACGTCCTGACTTTC. This chain uses TRBV19 with TRBJ2-6; no definite D call. The CDR3 loop spans 17 amino acids. The germline CDR1 and CDR2 sequences are LNHDA and SQIVND (reference sequence). The germline V and J ends were trimmed by 5 bases and 6 bases, with 20 bases remaining between them.